Below, 26 T cell receptor beta chains from the same sample are listed, as sequenced in a study of blood T cells in healthy people across ages. For the second PCR, which ran for roughly 6 to 12 cycles, a sample-barcoded 5' primer and a J-beta primer mix were used. TCRdb fed the 5' RACE reads into MiXCR, producing one record per CDR3 protein. The sample lists roughly 730,000 distinct CDR3 sequences, about 56% occurring once. Material for sequencing was blood. These receptors all stem from a man aged 40-50 years in good health.

Worth noting for this clonotype: Germline is not matched at one junction end, which may reflect a read error. The rearrangement uses TRBV5-1 and TRBJ2-3; 9 bases map to TRBD2. CDR3 size: 15 residues. Germline-derived CDR1 and CDR2 are SGHRS and YFSETQ. The CDR3 bases are TGTGCCAGCAGGGAGACTAGCGGATCTGCAGATACGCAGTATTTT. Protein product: CASRETSGSADTQYF.

This clonotype was counted between two and nine times. V and J are TRBV4-1 and TRBJ2-7; tentatively, D is TRBD2 (6 bases). The V end was cut by 5 bases, the J end by 0 bases, with 11 bases between. The length of the CDR3 is 14 residues. CDR1 is MGHRA, CDR2 YSYEKL, per germline. For the CDR3, the DNA is TGCGCCAGCAGCGTAGCTAGCGACTCCTACGAGCAGTACTTC. Protein sequence: CASSVASDSYEQYF.

This clonotype was picked up a small number of times. The chain has TRBV2 and TRBJ2-3, with D uncertain. The V gene's germline CDR1 is SNHLY and CDR2 FYNNEI. This CDR3 is 12 amino acids long. V was shortened by 10 bases and J by 2 bases, with 10 bases between the two germline ends. The chain's CDR3 is CANKPNTDTQYF. CDR3 bases: TGTGCCAACAAACCCAACACAGATACGCAGTATTTT.

This CDR3 reads CASKGSSNQPQHF. The CDR3 DNA reads TGTGCCAGCAAAGGTAGTAGCAATCAGCCCCAGCATTTT. The chain uses TRBV12-3 or TRBV12-4 and TRBJ1-5; unclear D gene. The V end was cut by 7 bases, the J end by 0 bases, with 7 bases between. The CDR3 has 13 amino acids.

CDR3 sequence reads: CASSVSGGFYEQYF. The CDR3 DNA is TGTGCCAGCAGCGTATCTGGGGGCTTCTACGAGCAGTACTTC. The chain carries TRBV9 and TRBJ2-7, with D tentatively TRBD1 (6 bases). The CDR3 consists of 14 residues. Deletions cut 1 base from V and 3 bases from J, with 11 bases between. Germline CDR1 reads SGDLS; CDR2 reads YYNGEE.

This clonotype was picked up a small number of times. V and J are TRBV7-3 and TRBJ2-7; D call uncertain. CDR1 SGHTA and CDR2 FQGTGA come from the germline V gene. The CDR3 is made up of 13 amino acids. Between the trimmed V and J ends, which lost 1 base and 3 bases, there was a span of 7 bases. CDR3 bases: TGTGCCAGCAGCTTAAACCAGTACTACGAGCAGTACTTC. Translation gives CASSLNQYYEQYF.

This chain joins TRBV29-1 and TRBJ2-5, with 7 bases identical to TRBD1. After removal of 7 bases from V and 8 bases from J, the junction contained 16 bases not matched to a gene. CDR1 and CDR2 from the germline V gene are SQVTM and ANQGSEA. The CDR3 has 14 amino acids. CDR3 in DNA: TGCAGCGGAGGTAACAGGGGCGGCGGCGATACCCAGTACTTC. This encodes CSGGNRGGGDTQYF.

The chain has TRBV20-1 and TRBJ1-2; no firm D call. Trimming cost V 4 bases and J 2 bases, with 14 bases left between them. Germline lookup yields CDR1 DFQATT and CDR2 SNEGSKA (reference sequence). The CDR3 sequence is 14 residues long. The CDR3 sequence: CSAIPDTRNYGYTF. DNA of the CDR3: TGCAGTGCTATTCCAGACACTAGGAACTATGGCTACACCTTC.

This clonotype was observed a few times. This sequence joins TRBV5-1 and TRBJ2-3; perhaps TRBD1 as D (6 bases). The CDR3 is made up of 15 amino acids. The ends were cut back, 3 bases at V and 0 bases at J, with 11 bases in the middle. CDR1 is SGHRS, CDR2 YFSETQ, per germline. The chain's CDR3 is CASSWGRASTDTQYF. CDR3 bases: TGCGCCAGCAGCTGGGGGCGGGCTAGCACAGATACGCAGTATTTT.

This chain joins TRBV7-9 and TRBJ1-2, with 7 nucleotides matching TRBD1. This CDR3 comprises 16 residues. Germline values: CDR1 SEHNR, CDR2 FQNEAQ (reference sequence). The trim removed 4 bases at V and 4 bases at J, leaving 12 bases unmatched. CDR3 residues: CASSSGTTGTAYGYTF. Here the CDR3 DNA reads TGTGCCAGCAGCTCCGGGACCACCGGGACAGCCTATGGCTACACCTTC. Filled out from reference TRBV7-9 and TRBJ1-2, the complete variable domain reads DTGVSQNPRHKITKRGQNVTFRCDPISEHNRLYWYRQTLGQGPEFLTYFQNEAQLEKSRLLSDRFSAERPKGSFSTLEIQRTEQGDSAMYLCASSSGTTGTAYGYTFGSGTRLTVV.

This clonotype showed up just a few times. This chain links TRBV24-1 with TRBJ1-2; D is unresolved. The CDR3 runs to 12 residues. Germline V gene lookup returns CDR1 KGHDR and CDR2 SFDVKD. Trimming stripped 6 bases from V and 5 bases from J, with 9 bases between. CDR3 in amino acids: CATSRTEYGYTF. The CDR3, as DNA: TGTGCCACCAGTCGGACTGAGTATGGCTACACCTTC.

The J gene is TRBJ2-7, the V gene TRBV5-1; no clear D. The end of the DNA aligns better with TRBJ2-5, so the J call may be wrong. CDR1 is SGHRS, CDR2 YFSETQ, per germline. There are 14 residues in the CDR3. The CDR3 DNA reads TGCGCCAGCAGCCGCCCCGTAGGCCAAGAGACCCAGTACTTC. As protein: CASSRPVGQETQYF.

This chain connects TRBV10-3 to TRBJ2-7, with D maybe TRBD1 (5 bases). Germline loops: CDR1 ENHRY, CDR2 SYGVKD. The V and J ends lost 5 bases and 2 bases respectively, with 7 bases between them. This CDR3 region has 12 residues. The CDR3 DNA is TGTGCCATCAGTTCGGACACCTACGAGCAGTACTTC. Residues: CAISSDTYEQYF.

This sequence joins TRBV29-1 and TRBJ1-1; D unresolved. CDR1 and CDR2 from the germline V gene are SQVTM and ANQGSEA. Trimming took off 5 bases at V and 3 bases at J, with 7 bases between the two ends. There are 11 residues in the CDR3. CDR3 sequence (DNA): TGCAGCGTTTTTAGGTACACTGAAGCTTTCTTT. It codes for CSVFRYTEAFF.

The V call is TRBV20-1, the J call TRBJ2-5, with D possibly being TRBD1 or TRBD2 (5 bases each). CDR3 length equals 11 residues. V gave up 0 bases and J gave up 11 bases, with 10 bases separating them. CDR1 is DFQATT, CDR2 SNEGSKA, per germline (reference sequence). This CDR3 is CSAREGREQYF. DNA for the CDR3: TGCAGTGCTAGAGAGGGACGCGAACAGTACTTC.

The chain combines TRBV11-3 with TRBJ2-7, with D hard to call. The CDR3 covers 12 residues. Germline CDR1 is SGHNT and CDR2 is YENEEA. The V and J ends lost 8 bases and 2 bases respectively, with 10 bases between them. CDR3 in DNA: TGTGCCAGCGGAAAGACAACCTACGAGCAGTACTTC. Protein: CASGKTTYEQYF.

V usage is TRBV24-1 and J usage is TRBJ2-3; a possible D gene is TRBD1 (6 bases). This CDR3 comprises 17 residues. The V end lost 2 bases, the J end lost 5 bases, and 19 bases lay between the germline ends. Germline V gene data show CDR1 as KGHDR and CDR2 as SFDVKD. CDR3 bases: TGTGCCACCAGTGATTCGACCTCAGGGGCCGGGGAAGATACGCAGTATTTT. The encoded protein is CATSDSTSGAGEDTQYF.

The chain links TRBV7-9 to TRBJ1-5, with D perhaps TRBD1 (5 bases). The CDR3 is 14 residues long. Trimming stripped 3 bases from V and 7 bases from J, with 13 bases between. The germline V gene encodes CDR1 SEHNR and CDR2 FQNEAQ (reference sequence). CDR3: CASSLGGDGQPQHF. The CDR3 DNA reads as TGTGCCAGCAGCTTGGGGGGGGACGGACAGCCCCAGCATTTT.

The chain has TRBV20-1 and TRBJ2-5; TRBD2 matches 15 bases. V dropped 6 bases and J dropped 7; count of bases not matched to a gene: 3. The germline CDR1 and CDR2 sequences are DFQATT and SNEGSKA (reference sequence). The CDR3 runs to 13 residues. DNA for the CDR3: TGCAGTGCACGGACTAGCGGGAGGGGGACCCAGTACTTC. Its translation is CSARTSGRGTQYF.

DNA of the CDR3: TGTGCCAGCAGCGGACCCGAGGGTAGGGGATTTGGCGAGCAGTACTTC. Its translation: CASSGPEGRGFGEQYF. The chain has TRBV7-9 and TRBJ2-7, with D perhaps matching TRBD1 or TRBD2 (5 bases each). This CDR3 spans 16 amino acids. Germline V CDR1 and CDR2: SEHNR, FQNEAQ (reference sequence). V was cut by 5 bases and J by 6 bases, with 23 bases left in between.

The chain combines TRBV11-3 with TRBJ2-5, with D perhaps matching TRBD2 (5 bases). The CDR3 sequence is 12 residues long. Germline assignment: CDR1 SGHNT and CDR2 YENEEA. V gave up 0 bases and J gave up 11 bases, with 10 bases separating them. CDR3 in DNA: TGTGCCAGCAGCTTAGAAACTGGGGAGCAGTACTTC. It is translated as CASSLETGEQYF.

V and J are TRBV12-3 or TRBV12-4 and TRBJ1-5, with 7 bases matching TRBD1. The CDR3 totals 14 residues. The V gene end was trimmed by 6 bases and the J gene end by 7 bases; junction bases not matched to a gene: 9. This CDR3 is CASSHDRVRQPQHF. DNA of the CDR3: TGTGCCAGCAGCCATGACAGGGTCCGACAGCCCCAGCATTTT.

The chain recombines TRBV4-1 with TRBJ2-1; 10 positions match TRBD2. This CDR3 is built from 13 residues. The V gene end was trimmed by 4 bases and the J gene end by 10 bases; junction bases not matched to a gene: 4. Germline V lookup: CDR1 MGHRA, CDR2 YSYEKL. This chain's CDR3 is CASSRQGLAEQFF. DNA of the CDR3: TGCGCCAGCAGCCGGCAGGGACTAGCGGAGCAGTTCTTC.

This clonotype has a handful of counts. The rearrangement joins TRBV28 to TRBJ2-3; D is uncertain. Trimming took 3 bases from V and 1 from J, leaving 8 bases between them. Germline CDR1 is MDHEN and CDR2 is SYDVKM. The CDR3 spans 14 residues. CDR3 residues: CASSFPGGTDTQYF. Written as DNA, the CDR3 is TGTGCCAGCAGTTTTCCCGGTGGCACAGATACGCAGTATTTT.

Comments on this clonotype: At one of its ends the junction is not consistent with the germline gene, which may arise from a read error. The chain employs TRBV27 and TRBJ2-3; 8 bases fit TRBD2. Germline V gene data show CDR1 as MNHEY and CDR2 as SMNVEV (reference sequence). The CDR3 runs 14 residues. The CDR3 here is CTSSLSTSGDTQYF. CDR3 sequence (DNA): TGTACCAGCAGTTTATCAACTAGCGGAGATACGCAGTATTTT.

This chain connects TRBV7-2 to TRBJ1-5; TRBD1 matches 9 bases. After removal of 1 base from V and 2 bases from J, the junction contained 3 bases not matched to a gene. There are 16 residues in the CDR3. CDR1 is SGHTA and CDR2 is FQGNSA in the germline V gene. This chain's CDR3 is CASSLEWTGGNQPQHF. The CDR3 DNA reads as TGTGCCAGCAGCTTAGAATGGACAGGGGGCAATCAGCCCCAGCATTTT.